The text below deals with one T cell receptor (beta chain). The entry originates in a study of T cell changes during pregnancy in multiple sclerosis. Clones were sequenced by immunoSEQ multiplex PCR, and TCRdb holds only the in-frame ones, with some missing. The table shows nearly 60,000 clones, with less than 95% occurring only once. CDR1 is SGHTA, CDR2 FQGNSA, per germline. V shed 6 bases and J 1 base; nucleotides not matched to a gene: 4. This CDR3 contains 14 residues. The receptor was derived from a female donor in good health, enrolled as a control in a pregnancy study. Material: CD4+ T cells from peripheral blood mononuclear cells, obtained after pregnancy. The chain employs TRBV7-2 and TRBJ2-3; 7 bases line up with TRBD2. In DNA form, the CDR3 reads TGTGCCAGCAGATTGGCGGGGGGCACAGATACGCAGTATTTT. The encoded protein is CASRLAGGTDTQYF.